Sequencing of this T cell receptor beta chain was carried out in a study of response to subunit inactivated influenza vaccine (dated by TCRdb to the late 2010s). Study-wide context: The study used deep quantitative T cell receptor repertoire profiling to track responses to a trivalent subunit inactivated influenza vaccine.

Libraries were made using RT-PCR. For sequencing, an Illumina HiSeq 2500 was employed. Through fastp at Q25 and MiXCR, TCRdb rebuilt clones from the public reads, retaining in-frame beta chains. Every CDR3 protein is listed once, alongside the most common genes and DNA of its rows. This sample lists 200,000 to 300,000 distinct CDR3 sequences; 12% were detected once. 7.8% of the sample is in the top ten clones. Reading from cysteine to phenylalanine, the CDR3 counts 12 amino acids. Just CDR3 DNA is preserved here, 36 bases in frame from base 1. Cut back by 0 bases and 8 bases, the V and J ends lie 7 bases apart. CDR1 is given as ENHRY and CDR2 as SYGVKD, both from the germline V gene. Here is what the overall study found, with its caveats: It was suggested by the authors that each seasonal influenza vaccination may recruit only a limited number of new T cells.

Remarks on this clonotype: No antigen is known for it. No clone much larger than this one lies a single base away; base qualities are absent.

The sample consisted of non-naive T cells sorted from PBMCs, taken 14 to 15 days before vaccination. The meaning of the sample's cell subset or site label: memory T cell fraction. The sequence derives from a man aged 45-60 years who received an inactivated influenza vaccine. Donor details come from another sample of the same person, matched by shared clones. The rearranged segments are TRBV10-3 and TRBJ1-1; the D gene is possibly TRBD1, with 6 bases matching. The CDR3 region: CAISESTGEAFF. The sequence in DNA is TGTGCCATCAGTGAGTCGACAGGAGAAGCTTTCTTT.